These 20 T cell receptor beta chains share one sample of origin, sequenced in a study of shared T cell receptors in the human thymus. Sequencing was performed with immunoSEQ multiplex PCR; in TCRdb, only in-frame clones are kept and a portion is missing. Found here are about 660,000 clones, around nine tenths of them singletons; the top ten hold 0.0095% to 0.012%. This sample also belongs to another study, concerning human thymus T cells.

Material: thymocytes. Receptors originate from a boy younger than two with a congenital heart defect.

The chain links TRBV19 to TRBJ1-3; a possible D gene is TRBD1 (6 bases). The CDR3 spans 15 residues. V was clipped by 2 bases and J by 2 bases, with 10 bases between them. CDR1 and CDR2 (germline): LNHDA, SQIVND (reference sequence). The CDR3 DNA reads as TGTGCCAGTAGTATACCCCGACAGGCTGGAAACACCATATATTTT. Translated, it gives CASSIPRQAGNTIYF.

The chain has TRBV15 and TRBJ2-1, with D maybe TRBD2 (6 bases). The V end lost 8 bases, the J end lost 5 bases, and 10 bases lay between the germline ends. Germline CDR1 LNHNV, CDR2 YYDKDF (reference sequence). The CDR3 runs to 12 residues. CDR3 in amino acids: CATGIADNEQFF. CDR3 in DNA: TGTGCCACCGGGATAGCGGACAATGAGCAGTTCTTC.

The chain's CDR3 is CASSLGRGQGTEAFF. In DNA form, the CDR3 reads TGTGCCAGCAGCCTCGGGAGGGGGCAAGGCACTGAAGCTTTCTTT. This chain uses TRBV11-3 with TRBJ1-1; TRBD1 aligns across 7 bases. The germline V gene encodes CDR1 SGHNT and CDR2 YENEEA. The CDR3 extends over 15 amino acids. The ends lost 5 bases at V and 4 bases at J; junction bases unmatched: 10.

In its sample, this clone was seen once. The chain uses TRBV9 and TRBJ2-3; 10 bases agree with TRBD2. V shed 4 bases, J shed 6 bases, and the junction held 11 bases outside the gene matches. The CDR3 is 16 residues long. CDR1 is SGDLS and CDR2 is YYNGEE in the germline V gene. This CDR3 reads CASSSLTSGIKDTQYF. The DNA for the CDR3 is TGTGCCAGCAGCTCCCTCACTAGCGGGATCAAGGATACGCAGTATTTT.

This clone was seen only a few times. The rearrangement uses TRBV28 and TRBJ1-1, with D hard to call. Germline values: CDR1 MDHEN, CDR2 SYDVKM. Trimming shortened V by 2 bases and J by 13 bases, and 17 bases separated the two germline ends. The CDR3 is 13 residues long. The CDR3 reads CASSLPRPEKLFF. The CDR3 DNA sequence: TGTGCCAGCAGTTTACCACGTCCCGAAAAACTTTTCTTT.

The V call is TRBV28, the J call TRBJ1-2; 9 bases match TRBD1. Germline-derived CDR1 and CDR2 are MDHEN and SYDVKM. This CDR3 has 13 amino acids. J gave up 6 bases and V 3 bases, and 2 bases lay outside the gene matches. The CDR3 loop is CASSFTGGHGYTF. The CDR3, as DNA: TGTGCCAGCAGTTTCACAGGGGGCCATGGCTACACCTTC.

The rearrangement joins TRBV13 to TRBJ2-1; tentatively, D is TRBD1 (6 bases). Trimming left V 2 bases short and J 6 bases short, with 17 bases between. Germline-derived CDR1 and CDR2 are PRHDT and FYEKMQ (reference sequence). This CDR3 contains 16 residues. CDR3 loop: CASSLLTRGRCNEQFF. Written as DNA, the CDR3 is TGTGCCAGCAGCTTACTAACCAGGGGTCGGTGCAATGAGCAGTTCTTC.

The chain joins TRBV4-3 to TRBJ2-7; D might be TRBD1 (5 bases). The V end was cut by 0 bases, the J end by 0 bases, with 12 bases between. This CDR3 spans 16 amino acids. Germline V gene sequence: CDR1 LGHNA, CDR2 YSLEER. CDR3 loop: CASSQDTVDSSYEQYF. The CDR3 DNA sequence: TGCGCCAGCAGCCAAGATACGGTAGACAGCTCCTACGAGCAGTACTTC.

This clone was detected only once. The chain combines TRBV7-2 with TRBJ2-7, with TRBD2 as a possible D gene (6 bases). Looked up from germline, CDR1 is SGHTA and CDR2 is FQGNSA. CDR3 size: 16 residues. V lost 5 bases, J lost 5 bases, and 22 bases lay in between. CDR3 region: CASSPGAEGGGDEQYF. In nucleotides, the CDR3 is TGTGCCAGCAGCCCCGGCGCGGAGGGCGGTGGAGACGAGCAGTACTTC.

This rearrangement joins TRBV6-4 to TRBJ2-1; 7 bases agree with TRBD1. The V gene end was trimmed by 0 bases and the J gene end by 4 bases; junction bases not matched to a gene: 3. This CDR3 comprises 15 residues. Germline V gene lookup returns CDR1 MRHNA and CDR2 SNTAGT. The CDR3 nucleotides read TGTGCCAGCAGTGACTCAGGACAGGAGTACAATGAGCAGTTCTTC. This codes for CASSDSGQEYNEQFF.

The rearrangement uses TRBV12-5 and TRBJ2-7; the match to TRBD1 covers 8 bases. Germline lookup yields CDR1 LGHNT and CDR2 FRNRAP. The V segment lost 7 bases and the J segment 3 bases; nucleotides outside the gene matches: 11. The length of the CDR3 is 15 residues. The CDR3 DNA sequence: TGTGCTAGTGTCCCTACCGGGACAGGATACTACGAGCAGTACTTC. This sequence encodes CASVPTGTGYYEQYF.

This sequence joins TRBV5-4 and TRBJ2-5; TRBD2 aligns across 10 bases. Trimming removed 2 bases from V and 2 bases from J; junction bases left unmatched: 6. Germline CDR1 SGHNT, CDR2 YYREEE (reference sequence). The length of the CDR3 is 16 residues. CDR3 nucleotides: TGTGCCAGCAGCTTTGGGACTAGCGAGAAACAAGAGACCCAGTACTTC. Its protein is CASSFGTSEKQETQYF.

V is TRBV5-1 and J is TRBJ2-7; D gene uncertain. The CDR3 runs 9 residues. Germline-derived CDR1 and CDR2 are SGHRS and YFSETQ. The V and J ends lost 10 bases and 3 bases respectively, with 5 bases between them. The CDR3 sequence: CASRYEQYF. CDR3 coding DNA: TGCGCCTCCCGCTACGAGCAGTACTTC.

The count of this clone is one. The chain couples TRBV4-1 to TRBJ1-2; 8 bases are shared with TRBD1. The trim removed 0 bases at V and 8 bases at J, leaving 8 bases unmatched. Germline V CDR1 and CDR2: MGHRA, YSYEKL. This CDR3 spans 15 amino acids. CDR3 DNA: TGCGCCAGCAGCCAAGACAAGACAGGGGAAAGGGGCTACACCTTC. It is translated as CASSQDKTGERGYTF.

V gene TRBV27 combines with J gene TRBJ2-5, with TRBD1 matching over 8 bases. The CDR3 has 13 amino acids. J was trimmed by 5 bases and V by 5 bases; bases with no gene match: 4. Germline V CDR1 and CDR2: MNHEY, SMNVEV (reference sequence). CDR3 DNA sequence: TGTGCCAGCAGTATCACAGGGGGGGAGACCCAGTACTTC. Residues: CASSITGGETQYF.

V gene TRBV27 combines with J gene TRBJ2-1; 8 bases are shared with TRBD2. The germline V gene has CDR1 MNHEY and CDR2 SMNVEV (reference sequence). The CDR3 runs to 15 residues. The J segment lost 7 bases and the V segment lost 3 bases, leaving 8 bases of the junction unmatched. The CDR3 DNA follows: TGTGCCAGCAGTTTTAGCGGGAACCGGTTTAATGAGCAGTTCTTC. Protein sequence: CASSFSGNRFNEQFF.

CDR3 in amino acids: CASSLRCRANEKLFF. The CDR3 region has the DNA TGTGCCAGCAGTTTAAGATGCAGGGCGAACGAAAAACTGTTTTTT. V gene TRBV27 combines with J gene TRBJ1-4; a weak D match, TRBD1 (5 bases). In germline, CDR1 is MNHEY, CDR2 SMNVEV (reference sequence). The CDR3 length is 15 residues. The V end was cut by 2 bases, the J end by 8 bases, with 15 bases between.

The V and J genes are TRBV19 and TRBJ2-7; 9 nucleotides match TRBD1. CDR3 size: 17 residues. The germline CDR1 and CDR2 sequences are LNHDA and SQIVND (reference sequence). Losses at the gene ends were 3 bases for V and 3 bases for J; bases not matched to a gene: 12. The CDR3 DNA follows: TGTGCCAGTAGTATTCGAGAGGCACAGGGGGCTAGCTACGAGCAGTACTTC. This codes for CASSIREAQGASYEQYF. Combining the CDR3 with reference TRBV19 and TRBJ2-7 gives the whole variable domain DGGITQSPKYLFRKEGQNVTLSCEQNLNHDAMYWYRQDPGQGLRLIYYSQIVNDFQKGDIAEGYSVSREKKESFPLTVTSAQKNPTAFYLCASSIREAQGASYEQYFGPGTRLTVT.

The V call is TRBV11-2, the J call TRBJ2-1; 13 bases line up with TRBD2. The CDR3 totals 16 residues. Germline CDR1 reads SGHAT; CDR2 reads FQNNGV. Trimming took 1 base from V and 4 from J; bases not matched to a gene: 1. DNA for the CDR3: TGTGCCAGCAGCTTAGGGGGACTAGCGGGGTACAATGAGCAGTTCTTC. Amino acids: CASSLGGLAGYNEQFF.

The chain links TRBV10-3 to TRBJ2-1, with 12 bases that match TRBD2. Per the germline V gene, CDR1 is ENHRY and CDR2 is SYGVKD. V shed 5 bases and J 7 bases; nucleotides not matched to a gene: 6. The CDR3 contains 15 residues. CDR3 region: CAISSLGLAGNEQFF. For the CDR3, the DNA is TGTGCCATCAGTTCTTTAGGACTAGCGGGGAATGAGCAGTTCTTC.